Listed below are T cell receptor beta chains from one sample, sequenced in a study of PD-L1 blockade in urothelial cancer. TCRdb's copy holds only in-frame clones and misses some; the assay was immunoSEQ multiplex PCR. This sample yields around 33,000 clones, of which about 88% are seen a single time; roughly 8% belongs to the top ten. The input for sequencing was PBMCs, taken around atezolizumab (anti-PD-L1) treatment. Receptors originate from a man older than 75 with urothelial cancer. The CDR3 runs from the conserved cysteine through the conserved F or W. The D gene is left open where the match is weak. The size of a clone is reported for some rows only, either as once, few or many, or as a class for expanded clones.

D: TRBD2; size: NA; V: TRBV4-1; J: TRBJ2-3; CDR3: CASSLRGREGPDTQYF; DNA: TGCGCCAGCAGCCTAAGAGGGCGGGAGGGCCCAGATACGCAGTATTTT
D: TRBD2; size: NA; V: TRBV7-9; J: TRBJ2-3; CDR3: CASSLGGSYLSTDTQYF; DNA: TGTGCCAGCAGCTTAGGCGGGAGTTACCTTAGCACAGATACGCAGTATTTT
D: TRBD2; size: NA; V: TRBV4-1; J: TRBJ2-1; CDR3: CASSRRAASGTGYNEQFF; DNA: TGCGCCAGCAGTCGCCGCGCCGCTAGCGGGACCGGCTACAATGAGCAGTTCTTC
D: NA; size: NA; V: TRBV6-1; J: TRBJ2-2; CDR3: CASSVGRNTGELFF; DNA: TGTGCCAGCAGTGTCGGGAGGAACACCGGGGAGCTGTTTTTT
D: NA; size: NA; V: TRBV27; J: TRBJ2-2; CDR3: CASSFTGGRSGELFF; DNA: TGTGCCAGCAGTTTTACGGGGGGCAGGTCCGGGGAGCTGTTTTTT
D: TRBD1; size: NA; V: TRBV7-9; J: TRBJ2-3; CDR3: CASSSPRDREIDTQYF; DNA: TGTGCCAGCAGCTCACCCCGGGACAGGGAGATAGATACGCAGTATTTT
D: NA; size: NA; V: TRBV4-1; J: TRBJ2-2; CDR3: CASSQSDMGLVRRELFF; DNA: TGCGCCAGCAGCCAATCCGATATGGGACTTGTCCGACGGGAGCTGTTTTTT
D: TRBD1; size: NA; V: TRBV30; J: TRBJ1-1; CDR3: CAWGPGTGAFF; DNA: TGTGCCTGGGGACCCGGGACAGGAGCTTTCTTT
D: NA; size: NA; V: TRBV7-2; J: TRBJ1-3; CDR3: CASSFMGNTIYF; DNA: TGTGCCAGCAGCTTTATGGGAAACACCATATATTTT
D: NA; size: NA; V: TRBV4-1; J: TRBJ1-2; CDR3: CASSQARDGYGYTF; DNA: TGCGCCAGCAGCCAGGCGCGGGACGGGTATGGCTACACCTTC
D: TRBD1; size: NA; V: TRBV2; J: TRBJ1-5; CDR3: CASSGQGALSNQPQHF; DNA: TGTGCCAGCAGTGGACAGGGGGCTTTAAGCAATCAGCCCCAGCATTTT
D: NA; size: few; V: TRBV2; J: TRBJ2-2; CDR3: CASRGLASTGELFF; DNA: TGTGCCAGCAGAGGCCTAGCGTCCACCGGGGAGCTGTTTTTT
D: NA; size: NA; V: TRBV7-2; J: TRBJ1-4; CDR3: CASSLSRVGEKLFF; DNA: TGTGCCAGCAGCTTAAGCAGGGTGGGTGAAAAACTGTTTTTT
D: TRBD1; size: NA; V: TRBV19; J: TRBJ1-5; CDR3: CASLDRVRSNQPQHF; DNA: TGTGCCAGCCTAGACAGGGTAAGGAGCAATCAGCCCCAGCATTTT
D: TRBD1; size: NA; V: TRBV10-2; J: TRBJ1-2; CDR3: CASSGQGDGYTF; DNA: TGCGCCAGCAGTGGACAGGGAGATGGCTACACCTTC
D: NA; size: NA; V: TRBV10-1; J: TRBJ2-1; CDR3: CASSESSGLTVDEQFF; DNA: TGCGCCAGCAGTGAGTCGTCGGGACTCACGGTCGATGAGCAGTTCTTC
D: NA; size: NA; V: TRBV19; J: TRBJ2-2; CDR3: CASLLFGATGELFF; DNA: TGTGCCAGCCTCCTATTTGGGGCCACCGGGGAGCTGTTTTTT
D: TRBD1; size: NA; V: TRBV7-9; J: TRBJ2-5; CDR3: CASSLAKGQGGETQYF; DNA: TGTGCCAGCAGCTTAGCGAAGGGACAGGGTGGAGAGACCCAGTACTTC
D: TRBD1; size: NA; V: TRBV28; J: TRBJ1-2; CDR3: CASNTGTGSPTF; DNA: TGTGCCAGCAACACCGGGACAGGGTCGCCCACCTTC
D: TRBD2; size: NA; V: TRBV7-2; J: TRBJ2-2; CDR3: CASRSLAGGPVGELFF; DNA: TGTGCCAGCAGATCCCTAGCGGGAGGGCCGGTCGGGGAGCTGTTTTTT
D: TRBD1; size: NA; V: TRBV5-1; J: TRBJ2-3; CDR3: CASSLAGQGTDTQYF; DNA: TGCGCCAGCAGCTTGGCGGGACAGGGCACAGATACGCAGTATTTT
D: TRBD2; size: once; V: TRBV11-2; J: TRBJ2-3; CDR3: CASSLRSGLPTDTQYF; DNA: TGTGCCAGCAGCTTGCGGTCGGGACTACCCACAGATACGCAGTATTTT
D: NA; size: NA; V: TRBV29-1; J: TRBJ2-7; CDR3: CSVIPSGVSYEQYF; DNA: TGCAGCGTGATCCCTTCGGGTGTCTCCTACGAGCAGTACTTC
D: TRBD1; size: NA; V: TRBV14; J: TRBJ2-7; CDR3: CASSGTAYEQYF; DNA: TGTGCCAGCAGCGGGACAGCCTACGAGCAGTACTTC
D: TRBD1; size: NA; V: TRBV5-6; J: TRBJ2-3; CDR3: CASSFARGQGKTDTQYF; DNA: TGTGCCAGCAGCTTCGCTAGGGGACAGGGGAAAACAGATACGCAGTATTTT
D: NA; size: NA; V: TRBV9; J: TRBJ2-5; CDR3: CASSPSLGETQYF; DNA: TGTGCCAGCAGCCCGTCCCTGGGCGAGACCCAGTACTTC
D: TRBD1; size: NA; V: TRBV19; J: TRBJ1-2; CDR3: CASSEQGRNYGYTF; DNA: TGTGCCAGTAGTGAACAGGGGCGCAACTATGGCTACACCTTC
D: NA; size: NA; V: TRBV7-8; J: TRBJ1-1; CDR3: CASSLARLGGRNTEAFF; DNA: TGTGCCAGCAGCTTAGCACGGCTGGGGGGGAGGAACACTGAAGCTTTCTTT
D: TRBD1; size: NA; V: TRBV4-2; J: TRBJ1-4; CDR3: CASSQDTGATNEKLFF; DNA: TGTGCCAGCAGCCAAGATACAGGGGCAACTAATGAAAAACTGTTTTTT
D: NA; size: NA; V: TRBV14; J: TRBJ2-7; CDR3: CASSQGRGWDEQYF; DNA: TGTGCCAGCAGCCAAGGCAGGGGATGGGACGAGCAGTACTTC
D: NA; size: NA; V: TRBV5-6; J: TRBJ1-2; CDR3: CASSLAGYGYTF; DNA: TGTGCCAGCAGCTTGGCCGGCTATGGCTACACCTTC
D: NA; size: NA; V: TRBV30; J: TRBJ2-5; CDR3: CAWREAQGTQYF; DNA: TGTGCCTGGAGGGAAGCCCAGGGGACCCAGTACTTC
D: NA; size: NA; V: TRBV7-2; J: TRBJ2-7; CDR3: CASSLDGAPYHYEQYF; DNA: TGTGCCAGCAGCTTAGATGGGGCGCCATACCACTACGAGCAGTACTTC
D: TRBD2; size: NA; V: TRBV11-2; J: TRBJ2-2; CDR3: CASSLVVAGVPGELFF; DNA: TGTGCCAGCAGCTTAGTCGTAGCGGGAGTTCCCGGGGAGCTGTTTTTT
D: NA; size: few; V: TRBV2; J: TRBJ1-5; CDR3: CASRKGNQPQHF; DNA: TGTGCCAGCAGGAAGGGGAATCAGCCCCAGCATTTT